This TCR beta chain was documented in a study of T-cell memory formation after mild COVID-19. The CDR3 sequence is 14 residues long. The germline gives CDR1 MNHEY, CDR2 SVGEGT. V lost 5 bases and J 7 bases, leaving 15 bases between the germline ends. TCRdb redid the calling of the 5' RACE reads with MiXCR, one entry per CDR3 protein. This table holds 380,000 or so distinct CDR3 sequences, around 15% found once. Material: PBMCs or a T cell subset sorted from them (not recorded which). This clonotype was sampled from a man between 18 and 35 years old who had mild COVID-19 (a few samples of this study predate the infection). Cell type and time point are not known. The chain carries TRBV6-2 or TRBV6-3 and TRBJ1-5; weak D call: TRBD1 (5 bases). This CDR3 is CASSPPGGGQPQHF. The CDR3 DNA reads TGTGCCAGCAGTCCCCCGGGGGGAGGACAGCCCCAGCATTTT.